The sequence of this T cell receptor beta chain was determined in a study of human CD8 memory T cell subsets (dated by TCRdb to about 2020). Notes on the research overall: TCRbeta repertoires of stem-like (TSTEM), progenitor exhausted-like (TPEX) and effector memory CD8+ T cell subsets were compared to assess their clonal relationships. Six donors each provided TSTEM, TPEX and effector memory subsets, and TCRbeta repertoires were obtained from all six.

CCR7+ PD-1- TIGIT- cells were defined as stem-like memory CD8+ T cells (TSTEM). Density gradient separation was used to isolate peripheral blood mononuclear cells from buffy coats of healthy donors. In the study, negative magnetic separation with EasySep or MojoSort CD8+ T cell isolation kits was used to enrich total CD8+ T cells. An RNeasy Mini Kit was used to extract total RNA from duplicate vials of roughly 150,000 sorted CD8+ T cells per subset. The PBMCs were used fresh or after being cryopreserved in fetal bovine serum with 10% DMSO. CD8+ T cell subsets were sorted to purity by fluorescence-activated cell sorting on a FACSAria III. CDR1 SQVTM and CDR2 ANQGSEA are derived from the germline V gene. From cysteine to phenylalanine, the CDR3 is 14 amino acids long. Only the protein is available. To note about this clonotype: It lacks a known antigen.

What the research found in general, with its limitations: Both stem-like subsets shared clonotypes with effector memory cells, but TSTEM and TPEX repertoires overlapped minimally, suggesting distinct antigen spectra. Only TCRbeta chains were sequenced, and repertoire comparisons rested on over 5 donors tested with paired t-tests and Bonferroni correction. Based on Chao1 estimates, TSTEM subsets appeared to have greater repertoire diversity than TPEX subsets, which could potentially reflect a broader range of specificities. Similarly high normalized Shannon-Wiener diversity was shown by TSTEM and TPEX subsets, whereas comparatively lower diversity was seen in effector memory subsets.

Sequenced on a NextSeq 550. A Human TCR Profiling Kit was used to prepare UMI-labeled 5' RACE TCRbeta libraries. Every TCRbeta library was prepared in parallel, with the same number of PCR cycles used for all of the libraries. As for the authors' bioinformatics: Between roughly 2,800 and 18,000 functional CDR3beta clonotypes were contained in each TCRbeta library. UMI extraction and consensus assembly used MIGEC 1.2.9, requiring at least three reads per UMI. MiXCR 3.0.3 was used to extract the in-frame CDR3beta repertoires. Diversity metrics were computed in VDJtools 1.2.1 after downsampling each sample to 42,000 randomly selected UMIs. For the top 3,000 clones of each sample pair, the repertoire overlap metrics D, R and F2 were calculated in VDJtools. TCRdb reprocessed the reads and assigns one entry to each CDR3 protein sequence, leaving out DNA. For this entry, the V and J calls and clone size follow TCRdb and not the study's own pipeline. This sample's table lists 15,000 or so distinct CDR3 sequences. Approximately 6.1% of the sample rests with the top ten.

The TCR was taken from a human donor in good health. The sample consisted of CD8+ stem-like memory T cells (TSCM and TCM) sorted from PBMCs. The cell subset or site label on this specimen signifies: stem-like memory CD8 T cells (TSTEM), CCR7+ PD-1- TIGIT-. The rearrangement joined TRBV29-1 to TRBJ2-5; TCRdb outputs TRBD2, but without DNA this stays unchecked. The CDR3 protein: CSVEGLAGAETQYF.